This T cell receptor (beta chain) was captured by sequencing in a study of T cell repertoires in cytomegalovirus infection. Study-level background: Researchers turned to recently identified HLA-C-restricted CMV epitopes as well as well-studied HLA-B-restricted ones. Indicated by public TCR beta signatures were CMV infection and matching HLA type.

TCRdb re-called the reads with MiXCR, one entry per CDR3 protein. The sample records around 750,000 distinct CDR3 sequences, 30% to 35% being singletons. The study, taken as a whole, reports: CMV carriers with the relevant HLA were identified by cumulative public TCR beta family frequency. The ex vivo response was dominated by HLA-C-restricted CMV-specific TCR beta clonotypes.

Germline loops: CDR1 WSHSY, CDR2 SAAADI. This CDR3 comprises 13 residues. The V end was cut by 8 bases, the J end by 2 bases, with 13 bases between. There are a few counts of this clonotype. Its antigen remains unknown. Sequencing was performed on cultured CD8+ T cells from PBMCs, taken from culture after CMV antigen stimulation. V usage is TRBV10-2 and J usage is TRBJ2-7; D gene ambiguous. This TCR came from a human donor in good health (CMV status not recorded). Some clones in this sample may be carry-over from other donors' samples. Here the CDR3 DNA reads TGCGCCAGCCGAGAAAGGGCCCCCTACGAGCAGTACTTC. This translates into CASRERAPYEQYF.